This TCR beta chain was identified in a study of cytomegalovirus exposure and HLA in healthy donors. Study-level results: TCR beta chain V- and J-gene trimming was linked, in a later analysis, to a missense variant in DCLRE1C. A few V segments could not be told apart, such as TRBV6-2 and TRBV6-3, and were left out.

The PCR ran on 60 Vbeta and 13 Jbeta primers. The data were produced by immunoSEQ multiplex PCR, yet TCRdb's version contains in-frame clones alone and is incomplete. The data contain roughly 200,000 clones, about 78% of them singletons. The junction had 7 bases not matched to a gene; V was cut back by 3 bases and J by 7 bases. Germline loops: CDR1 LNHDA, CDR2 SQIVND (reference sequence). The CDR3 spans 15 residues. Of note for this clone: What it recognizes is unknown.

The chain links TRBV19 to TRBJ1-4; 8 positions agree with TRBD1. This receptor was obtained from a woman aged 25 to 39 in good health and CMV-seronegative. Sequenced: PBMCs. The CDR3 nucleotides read TGTGCCAGTAGTATTTATCGGGACAGGCCTGAAAAACTGTTTTTT. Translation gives CASSIYRDRPEKLFF.